One and the same sample provided the 31 T cell receptor beta chains below, sequenced in a study of T cells in Graves' hyperthyroidism and ophthalmopathy (dated by TCRdb to the late 2010s). The library was generated by multiplex PCR. The sample was run on an Illumina HiSeq 2000. TCR beta CDR3 regions were amplified from RNA transcripts. For the first round of RT-PCR on the TCR CDR3, the HTBI primer set was used together with the Qiagen OneStep RT-PCR kit. The raw public reads went through TCRdb reprocessing: fastp at Q25, MiXCR clone calling, in-frame beta chains kept. Each entry merges the rows of one CDR3 protein and shows their most common DNA and genes. The table for this sample lists hundreds of thousands of distinct CDR3 sequences; about 38% of them were counted only once. Together, the top ten hold more than 7% of the sample. Sequencing used blood. These receptors came from a man between 18 and 35 years old with Graves' hyperthyroidism.

This clonotype was seen a handful of times. This sequence joins TRBV19 and TRBJ1-1; D call uncertain. The CDR3 totals 14 residues. Germline CDR1 and CDR2: LNHDA and SQIVND (reference sequence). The germline V and J ends were trimmed by 3 bases and 4 bases, with 12 bases remaining between them. The CDR3 here is CASSMDWPRTEAFF. Here the CDR3 DNA reads TGTGCCAGTAGTATGGATTGGCCCCGCACTGAAGCTTTCTTT.

This clonotype has at least ten counts. The J gene is TRBJ2-2, the V gene TRBV24-1, with D possibly matching TRBD1 (6 bases). Germline CDR1 reads KGHDR; CDR2 reads SFDVKD. V lost 5 bases, J lost 4 bases, and 13 bases lay in between. CDR3 length: 15 amino acids. The CDR3 here is CATSGLQGTTGELFF. For the CDR3, the DNA is TGTGCCACCAGTGGGTTACAGGGCACCACCGGGGAGCTGTTTTTT.

DNA for the CDR3: TGTGCCAGCGCGGGGACAGGGGGCCCGGGGTCCTATAATTCACCCCTCCACTTT. It yields the protein CASAGTGGPGSYNSPLHF. This chain joins TRBV7-9 and TRBJ1-6; 12 bases are shared with TRBD1. This CDR3 spans 18 amino acids. The V gene's germline CDR1 is SEHNR and CDR2 FQNEAQ (reference sequence). J lost 1 base, V lost 8 bases, and 9 bases had no gene match.

This clonotype came up many times. The CDR3 nucleotides are TGTGCCAGTAGGCAGACTAGCGGGATCTACGAGCAGTACTTC. Translating it yields CASRQTSGIYEQYF. The V gene is TRBV19, the J gene TRBJ2-7, with 11 bases matching TRBD2. Germline CDR1 is LNHDA and CDR2 is SQIVND (reference sequence). The length of the CDR3 is 14 residues. Trimming took 6 bases from V and 3 from J; bases not matched to a gene: 4.

This clonotype was detected only a few times. This rearrangement joins TRBV4-2 to TRBJ2-5; D is possibly TRBD2 (6 bases). Germline CDR1 LGHNA, CDR2 YNFKEQ. The germline V and J ends were trimmed by 3 bases and 2 bases, with 22 bases remaining between them. This CDR3 comprises 18 residues. CDR3 nucleotide sequence: TGTGCCAGCAGCCAGCTGGGGTCGGTAGCGGACCTTCAAGAGACCCAGTACTTC. It codes for CASSQLGSVADLQETQYF.

In this sample, this clonotype turned up a few times. This chain links TRBV12-5 with TRBJ2-7; the D is unclear. This CDR3 has 13 residues. The V gene's germline CDR1 is LGHNT and CDR2 FRNRAP. CDR3 in DNA: TGTGCCAGCACCATATCGAACTCCTACGAGCAGTACTTC. Its translation: CASTISNSYEQYF.

This clonotype was found many times. CDR3 loop: CSAQWGPNEKLFF. The CDR3 region has the DNA TGCAGTGCTCAATGGGGCCCTAATGAAAAACTGTTTTTT. This rearrangement joins TRBV20-1 to TRBJ1-4; D may be TRBD1 (5 bases). CDR1 is DFQATT and CDR2 is SNEGSKA in the germline V gene (reference sequence). CDR3 length: 13 residues. V lost 5 bases, J lost 3 bases, and 10 bases lay in between.

The chain carries TRBV5-6 and TRBJ1-6; 8 bases map to TRBD1. The V gene end was trimmed by 5 bases and the J gene end by 10 bases; junction bases not matched to a gene: 11. The germline V gene has CDR1 SGHDT and CDR2 YYEEEE. The CDR3 has 15 residues. The CDR3 reads CASRPTGTGESPLHF. The CDR3 DNA sequence: TGTGCCAGCAGGCCTACCGGGACAGGTGAATCACCCCTCCACTTT. The entire variable domain, with the rest obtained from reference TRBV5-6 and TRBJ1-6, is as follows: DAGVTQSPTHLIKTRGQQVTLRCSPKSGHDTVSWYQQALGQGPQFIFQYYEEEERQRGNFPDRFSGHQFPNYSSELNVNALLLGDSALYLCASRPTGTGESPLHFGNGTRLTVT.

The CDR3 nucleotides read TGCAGCGTTGAAGAGGGGGGACAGGACCAAGAGACCCAGTACTTC. Protein: CSVEEGGQDQETQYF. The rearrangement joins TRBV29-1 to TRBJ2-5, with TRBD1 identical over 8 bases. The CDR3 is 15 amino acids. CDR1 and CDR2 (germline): SQVTM, ANQGSEA. V lost 0 bases, J lost 0 bases, and 3 bases stayed unmatched.

This clonotype appeared a few times. The V and J genes are TRBV7-9 and TRBJ1-1, with D unclear. Germline CDR1 and CDR2: SEHNR and FQNEAQ (reference sequence). Trimming shortened V by 5 bases and J by 5 bases, and 18 bases separated the two germline ends. The CDR3 extends over 15 amino acids. CDR3 sequence reads: CASSLRGRAETEAFF. The CDR3 DNA is TGTGCCAGCAGCCTCCGCGGAAGGGCGGAGACTGAAGCTTTCTTT.

At least ten counts were recorded for this clonotype. This rearrangement joins TRBV2 to TRBJ1-5, with 8 bases fitting TRBD1. The V gene end was trimmed by 8 bases and the J gene end by 4 bases; junction bases not matched to a gene: 7. This CDR3 region has 14 residues. Germline-derived CDR1 and CDR2 are SNHLY and FYNNEI. DNA for the CDR3: TGTGCCAGCCGGTCAGGGGGCGCGAATCAGCCCCAGCATTTT. It translates to CASRSGGANQPQHF. Drawing the rest from reference TRBV2 and TRBJ1-5, the complete variable domain is EPEVTQTPSHQVTQMGQEVILRCVPISNHLYFYWYRQILGQKVEFLVSFYNNEISEKSEIFDDQFSVERPDGSNFTLKIRSTKLEDSAMYFCASRSGGANQPQHFGDGTRLSIL.

This chain connects TRBV20-1 to TRBJ2-5; 9 nucleotides line up with TRBD2. The CDR3 sequence is 16 residues long. With 0 bases clipped from V and 5 bases from J, the junction kept 10 bases outside the gene matches. Germline V gene sequence: CDR1 DFQATT, CDR2 SNEGSKA (reference sequence). The CDR3 spells CSARDFQREVGETQYF. The CDR3 region has the DNA TGCAGTGCTAGAGATTTCCAGCGGGAGGTAGGGGAGACCCAGTACTTC.

The chain is built from TRBV19 and TRBJ1-1; D unresolved. This CDR3 contains 13 residues. The V end lost 7 bases, the J end lost 7 bases, and 16 bases lay between the germline ends. Germline lookup yields CDR1 LNHDA and CDR2 SQIVND (reference sequence). This CDR3 is CASIEGQLLEAFF. DNA of the CDR3: TGTGCCAGTATCGAAGGGCAACTACTTGAAGCTTTCTTT.

The chain carries TRBV9 and TRBJ1-2; D may be TRBD1 (6 bases). V lost 4 bases and J 3 bases, leaving 16 bases between the germline ends. The CDR3 spans 15 residues. In germline, CDR1 is SGDLS, CDR2 YYNGEE. The DNA of the CDR3 is TGTGCCAGCAGCCAAGATGACAGGATCGACTATGGCTACACCTTC. Amino acid sequence: CASSQDDRIDYGYTF.

This chain joins TRBV7-9 and TRBJ2-5; D is tentatively TRBD1 or TRBD2 (5 bases each). Germline values: CDR1 SEHNR, CDR2 FQNEAQ (reference sequence). Between the trimmed V and J ends, which lost 5 bases and 4 bases, there was a span of 17 bases. The CDR3 is 15 residues long. The CDR3 loop is CASSQDLPGRETQYF. The CDR3 coding sequence is TGTGCCAGCAGCCAAGATCTCCCAGGGAGAGAGACCCAGTACTTC.

The chain has TRBV7-9 and TRBJ2-6; no firm D call. Germline CDR1 and CDR2: SEHNR and FQNEAQ (reference sequence). V was pared by 0 bases and J by 6 bases, with 9 bases between. CDR3 size: 15 residues. CDR3 protein: CASSLAGPSANVLTF. In DNA form, the CDR3 reads TGTGCCAGCAGCTTAGCCGGCCCGTCGGCCAACGTCCTGACTTTC.

The chain combines TRBV5-1 with TRBJ1-1; 8 bases agree with TRBD1. This CDR3 has 14 amino acids. Germline V gene data show CDR1 as SGHRS and CDR2 as YFSETQ. V lost 3 bases to trimming and J lost 4 bases; unmatched junction nucleotides: 5. CDR3 sequence (DNA): TGCGCCAGCAGCTCGACAGGGGAGAGCACTGAAGCTTTCTTT. Its translation is CASSSTGESTEAFF.

The chain links TRBV5-1 to TRBJ2-5, with D perhaps TRBD1 (6 bases). V was pared by 4 bases and J by 5 bases, with 12 bases between. Looked up from germline, CDR1 is SGHRS and CDR2 is YFSETQ. The CDR3 is 13 amino acids. The CDR3 sequence: CASSQGGFETQYF. The CDR3 nucleotides read TGCGCCAGCAGCCAAGGGGGTTTCGAGACCCAGTACTTC.

This clonotype appeared many times. At one end, the junction sequence differs from germline, possibly due to a read error. The V and J genes are TRBV5-1 and TRBJ1-4, with D uncertain. The CDR3 has 14 amino acids. Germline CDR1 and CDR2: SGHRS and YFSETQ. The CDR3 loop reads CASSLRGTNEKLFF. CDR3 coding DNA: TGTGCCAGCAGCTTGAGAGGAACTAATGAAAAACTGTTTTTT.

The gene calls are TRBV4-1 and TRBJ1-1; perhaps TRBD1 as D (5 bases). Trimming shortened V by 5 bases and J by 0 bases, and 13 bases separated the two germline ends. The CDR3 runs 15 residues. The germline V gene has CDR1 MGHRA and CDR2 YSYEKL. DNA for the CDR3: TGCGCCAGCAGCGCAGGGTTCTCAATGAACACTGAAGCTTTCTTT. It translates to CASSAGFSMNTEAFF.

Points on this clonotype: The junction shows a germline mismatch at one end, possibly a read error. The rearrangement links TRBV11-3 to TRBJ2-1; D unclear. The J call may be faulty, since TRBJ2-7 better matches the DNA end. Germline CDR1 reads SGHNT; CDR2 reads YENEEA. The CDR3 extends over 15 amino acids. The CDR3 protein is CTSSLMGFSYNEQYF. As DNA, the CDR3 is TGTACCAGCAGCTTAATGGGATTCTCCTACAATGAGCAGTACTTC.

Comment on this clonotype: A much larger clonotype is one base distant, so this may be a read error. This rearrangement joins TRBV5-1 to TRBJ1-1; D ambiguous. The length of the CDR3 is 15 residues. Germline assignment: CDR1 SGHRS and CDR2 YFSETQ. Here the CDR3 reads CASSLAEQMNTEASF. DNA for the CDR3: TGCGCCAGCAGCTTGGCCGAACAGATGAACACTGAAGCTTCCTTT.

This sequence joins TRBV6-1 and TRBJ2-5, with 7 bases fitting TRBD2. The junction had 9 bases not matched to a gene; V was cut back by 3 bases and J by 5 bases. Germline lookup yields CDR1 MNHNS and CDR2 SASEGT. The CDR3 spans 15 residues. CDR3 loop: CASSDWGGTGETQYF. CDR3 bases: TGTGCCAGCAGTGACTGGGGGGGAACAGGCGAGACCCAGTACTTC.

This clonotype occurred many times. V gene TRBV6-5 combines with J gene TRBJ1-5, with no clear D. CDR1 and CDR2 (germline): MNHEY, SVGAGI. The length of the CDR3 is 13 residues. The V end lost 2 bases, the J end lost 4 bases, and 6 bases lay between the germline ends. The CDR3 nucleotides are TGTGCCAGCAGTTACGACGGGAATCAGCCCCAGCATTTT. Its translation: CASSYDGNQPQHF.

The chain uses TRBV7-7 and TRBJ1-1; 7 bases agree with TRBD1. The CDR3 sequence is 14 residues long. The V gene's germline CDR1 is SSHAT and CDR2 FNYEAQ (reference sequence). Unmatched junction bases numbered 9, after V lost 6 bases and J lost 5 bases. DNA for the CDR3: TGTGCCAGCAGTTACATACAGGGGAATACTGAAGCTTTCTTT. The encoded protein is CASSYIQGNTEAFF.

J is TRBJ1-5 and V is TRBV5-6; D gene uncertain. The CDR3 covers 10 residues. The V gene's germline CDR1 is SGHDT and CDR2 YYEEEE. V shed 10 bases and J shed 8 bases, with 10 bases lying between them. The CDR3: CAWRLEPQHF. The CDR3 region has the DNA TGTGCCTGGAGGCTGGAGCCCCAGCATTTT.

Details on this clonotype: A single base separates this from a much larger clone, so it may be a read error. The DNA of the CDR3 is TGCAGTGCTGGAAGGGGGGCGGCGAATCAGCCCCAGCATTTT. The encoded protein is CSAGRGAANQPQHF. The chain uses TRBV20-1 and TRBJ1-5; D is possibly TRBD1 (6 bases). V was trimmed by 5 bases and J by 4 bases, leaving 15 bases between them. This CDR3 region has 14 residues. CDR1 is DFQATT and CDR2 is SNEGSKA in the germline V gene (reference sequence).

This clonotype showed up just a few times. The CDR3 region is CASSLGRTGVAFF. The CDR3 DNA is TGTGCCAGCAGCTTAGGGAGGACCGGCGTCGCTTTCTTT. This chain joins TRBV7-9 and TRBJ1-1; D ambiguous. The V gene lost 1 base and the J gene lost 11 bases, with 14 bases spanning the gap. CDR3 length: 13 residues. CDR1 is SEHNR, CDR2 FQNEAQ, per germline (reference sequence).

Points on this clonotype: No conserved phenylalanine or tryptophan is present at the end of the CDR3, so a read error is the likely explanation. The gene calls are TRBV7-9 and TRBJ1-1, with 9 bases aligning to TRBD1. The CDR3 covers 14 residues. Germline CDR1 reads SEHNR; CDR2 reads FQNEAQ (reference sequence). V lost 6 bases to trimming and J lost 1 base; unmatched junction nucleotides: 3. In DNA form, the CDR3 reads TGTGCCAGCAGGGGACAGGGAAAGAACACTGAAGCTTTCTCT. It encodes CASRGQGKNTEAFS.

The sample holds a few counts of this clonotype. Compared with germline, one end of the junction differs, possibly owing to a read error. The gene calls are TRBV9 and TRBJ2-7, with TRBD2 identical over 10 bases. CDR1 is SGDLS, CDR2 YYNGEE, per germline. The CDR3 spans 16 residues. The CDR3 sequence is CASSQGAAGGPYEQYF. In DNA form, the CDR3 reads TGCGCCAGCAGCCAAGGGGCAGCGGGAGGGCCGTACGAGCAGTACTTC. Complete variable domain (other parts from reference TRBV9 and TRBJ2-7): DSGVTQTPKHLITATGQRVTLRCSPRSGDLSVYWYQQSLDQGLQFLIQYYNGEERAKGNILERFSAQQFPDLHSELNLSSLELGDSALYFCASSQGAAGGPYEQYFGPGTRLTVT.

This clonotype was seen only a few times. The gene calls are TRBV6-5 and TRBJ2-6; no reliable D call. The CDR3 contains 15 residues. Trimming took off 7 bases at V and 4 bases at J, with 14 bases between the two ends. CDR1 MNHEY and CDR2 SVGAGI come from the germline V gene. The CDR3 here is CASTRSSAGANVLTF. In DNA form, the CDR3 reads TGTGCCAGCACGAGGAGTTCAGCCGGGGCCAACGTCCTGACTTTC.